This paragraph covers one TCR beta chain sequence. Its specificity is not known. V lost 7 bases, J lost 0 bases, and 8 bases stayed unmatched. Per the germline V gene, CDR1 is SQVTM and CDR2 is ANQGSEA. The CDR3 is 14 amino acids. The sample comes from a study of T cells in Graves' hyperthyroidism and ophthalmopathy. Regarding the study as a whole: Most thyroid clonotypes that were expanded above 0.001 also turned up in blood.

The study enrolled patients aged 18 to 65 with newly diagnosed hyperthyroidism of under 2 months' duration. TCR beta CDR3 sequences were amplified from RNA transcripts. An initial round of RT-PCR targeting the TCR CDR3 relied on the HTBI primer set. MiXCR, applied by TCRdb to the multiplex PCR reads, yields one record per CDR3 protein. Of roughly 660,000 distinct CDR3 sequences listed, 17% are singletons. The receptor was isolated from a man in his fifties or sixties with Graves' hyperthyroidism. V is TRBV29-1 and J is TRBJ1-1; 7 bases are a match to TRBD1. Sequenced input: blood. Here the CDR3 reads CSAGGRGLNTEAFF. Written as DNA, the CDR3 is TGCAGCGCCGGGGGAAGGGGGCTGAACACTGAAGCTTTCTTT. The variable domain in full, with the rest retrieved from reference TRBV29-1 and TRBJ1-1, is SAVISQKPSRDICQRGTSLTIQCQVDSQVTMMFWYRQQPGQSLTLIATANQGSEATYESGFVIDKFPISRPNLTFSTLTVSNMSPEDSSIYLCSAGGRGLNTEAFFGQGTRLTVV.